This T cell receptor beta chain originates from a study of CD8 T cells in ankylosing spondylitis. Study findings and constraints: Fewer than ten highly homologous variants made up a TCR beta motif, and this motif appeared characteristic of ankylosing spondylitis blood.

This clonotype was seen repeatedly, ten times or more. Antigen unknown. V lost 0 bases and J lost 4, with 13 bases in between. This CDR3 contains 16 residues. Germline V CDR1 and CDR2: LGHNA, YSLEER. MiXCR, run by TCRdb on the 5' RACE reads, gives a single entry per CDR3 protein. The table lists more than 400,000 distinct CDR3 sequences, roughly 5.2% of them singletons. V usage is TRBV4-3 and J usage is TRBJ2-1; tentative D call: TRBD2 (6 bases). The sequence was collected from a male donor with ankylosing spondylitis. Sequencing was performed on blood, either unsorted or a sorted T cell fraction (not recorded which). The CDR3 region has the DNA TGCGCCAGCAGCCAAGATGGAGCGGGCCCGTACAATGAGCAGTTCTTC. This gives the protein CASSQDGAGPYNEQFF.